The T cell receptor (beta chain) described here comes from a study of regulatory T cells in long-lasting Graves disease. Remarks on this clonotype: Its cognate antigen is unknown.

The time point denotes: persistent/refractory GD, antithyroid drugs over 5 years with positive TRAb. PBMCs provided the RNA from which the TCR library was made. American Thyroid Association guidelines were used to diagnose Graves' disease. As a group, patients came from one endocrinology department in Xi'an, China. V was clipped by 3 bases and J by 6 bases, with 15 bases between them. From germline, CDR1 is KGHSH and CDR2 LQKENI. The CDR3 has 15 residues. Arm-PCR of CDR3 regions with iRepertoire HTBI primers generated TCR beta libraries. From the multiplex PCR reads, TCRdb called clonotypes with MiXCR, one entry per CDR3 protein. Among almost 350,000 distinct CDR3 sequences listed, roughly a fifth were seen once. Findings of the study overall: Clonotypes that were public and shared totalled roughly 3,000 in persistent patients versus approximately 970 in new patients. TCR diversity was lower in persistent Graves' patients (versus newly diagnosed ones).

This clonotype was obtained from a female donor with Graves disease. The source material was peripheral blood mononuclear cells (PBMCs), sampled when the disease was refractory, from a patient treated with antithyroid drugs. This chain links TRBV18 with TRBJ2-1; D assignment may be TRBD1 or TRBD2 (5 bases each). The CDR3 nucleotides are TGTGCCAGCTCACCCGGGGCCGTTAGGGTCAATGAGCAGTTCTTC. This codes for CASSPGAVRVNEQFF.